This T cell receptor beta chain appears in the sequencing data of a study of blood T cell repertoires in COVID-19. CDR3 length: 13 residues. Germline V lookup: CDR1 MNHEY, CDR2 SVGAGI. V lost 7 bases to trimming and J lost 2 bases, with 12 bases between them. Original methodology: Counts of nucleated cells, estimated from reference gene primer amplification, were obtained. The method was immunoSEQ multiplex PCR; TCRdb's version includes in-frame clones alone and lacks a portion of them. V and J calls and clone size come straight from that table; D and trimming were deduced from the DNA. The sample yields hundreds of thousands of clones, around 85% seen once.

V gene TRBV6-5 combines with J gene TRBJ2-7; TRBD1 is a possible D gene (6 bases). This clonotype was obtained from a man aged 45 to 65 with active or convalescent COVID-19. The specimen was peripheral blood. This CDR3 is CASTDRDTYEQYF. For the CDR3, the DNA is TGTGCCAGCACCGACCGGGACACCTACGAGCAGTACTTC.